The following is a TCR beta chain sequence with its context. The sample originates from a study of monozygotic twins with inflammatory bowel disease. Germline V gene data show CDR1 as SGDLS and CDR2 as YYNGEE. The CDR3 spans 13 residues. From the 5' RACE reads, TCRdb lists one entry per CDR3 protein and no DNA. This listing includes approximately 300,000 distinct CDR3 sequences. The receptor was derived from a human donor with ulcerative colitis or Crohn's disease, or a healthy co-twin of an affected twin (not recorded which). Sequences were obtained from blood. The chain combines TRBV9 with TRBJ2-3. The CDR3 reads CASSVLGVDTQYF.